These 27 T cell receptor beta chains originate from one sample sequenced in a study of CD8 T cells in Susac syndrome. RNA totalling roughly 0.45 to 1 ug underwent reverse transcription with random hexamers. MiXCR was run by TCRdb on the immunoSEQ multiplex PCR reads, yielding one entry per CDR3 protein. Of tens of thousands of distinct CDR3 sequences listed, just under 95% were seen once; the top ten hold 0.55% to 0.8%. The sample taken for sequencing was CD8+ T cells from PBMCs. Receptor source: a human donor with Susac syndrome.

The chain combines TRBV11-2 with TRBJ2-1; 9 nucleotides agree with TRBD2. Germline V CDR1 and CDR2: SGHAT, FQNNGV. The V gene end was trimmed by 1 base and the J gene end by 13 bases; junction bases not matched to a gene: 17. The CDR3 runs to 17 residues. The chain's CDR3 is CASSLGVSGGPRGYQFF. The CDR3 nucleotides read TGTGCCAGCAGCTTAGGCGTTAGCGGGGGTCCTCGGGGGTATCAGTTCTTC.

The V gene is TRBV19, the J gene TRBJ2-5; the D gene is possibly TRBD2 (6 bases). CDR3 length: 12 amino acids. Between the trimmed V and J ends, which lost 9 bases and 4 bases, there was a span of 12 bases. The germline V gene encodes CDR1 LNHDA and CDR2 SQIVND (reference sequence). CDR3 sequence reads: CASGGGLETQYF. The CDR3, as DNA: TGTGCCAGCGGGGGAGGCTTAGAGACCCAGTACTTC.

The CDR3 reads CASSQLGTDRDYEQYF. The CDR3 bases are TGCGCCAGCAGTCAATTGGGGACCGACAGGGACTACGAGCAGTACTTC. The rearrangement uses TRBV23-1 and TRBJ2-7, with 7 bases matching TRBD1. TRBV23-1 is an ORF, and what it does is uncertain. The trim removed 1 base at V and 3 bases at J, leaving 9 bases unmatched. This CDR3 comprises 16 residues.

The CDR3, as DNA: TGTGCCAGCCACCCCGGGGGACGGTCCTACGAGCAGTACTTC. Its protein product is CASHPGGRSYEQYF. J is TRBJ2-7 and V is TRBV2, with D tentatively TRBD2 (6 bases). The CDR3 length is 14 residues. V was pared by 8 bases and J by 1 base, with 15 bases between. Germline CDR1 reads SNHLY; CDR2 reads FYNNEI.

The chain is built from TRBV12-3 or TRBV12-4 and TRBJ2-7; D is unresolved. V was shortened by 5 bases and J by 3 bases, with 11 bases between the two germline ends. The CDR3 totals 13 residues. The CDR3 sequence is CASSDSSSYEQYF. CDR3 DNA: TGTGCCAGCAGTGATAGCAGCAGCTACGAGCAGTACTTC.

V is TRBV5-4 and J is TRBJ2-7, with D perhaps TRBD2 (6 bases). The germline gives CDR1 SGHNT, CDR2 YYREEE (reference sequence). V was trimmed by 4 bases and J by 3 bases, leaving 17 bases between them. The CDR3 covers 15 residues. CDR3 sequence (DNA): TGTGCCAGCAGCCCCCGTCTAGCGCAGAACTACGAGCAGTACTTC. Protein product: CASSPRLAQNYEQYF. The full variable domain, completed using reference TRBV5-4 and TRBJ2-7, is ETGVTQSPTHLIKTRGQQVTLRCSSQSGHNTVSWYQQALGQGPQFIFQYYREEENGRGNFPPRFSGLQFPNYSSELNVNALELDDSALYLCASSPRLAQNYEQYFGPGTRLTVT.

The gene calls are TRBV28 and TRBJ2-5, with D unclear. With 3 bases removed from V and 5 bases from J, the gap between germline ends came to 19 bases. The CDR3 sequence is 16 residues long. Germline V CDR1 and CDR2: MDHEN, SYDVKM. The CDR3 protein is CASSLSDNDGSETQYF. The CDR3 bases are TGTGCCAGCAGTTTGAGTGACAACGACGGATCGGAGACCCAGTACTTC.

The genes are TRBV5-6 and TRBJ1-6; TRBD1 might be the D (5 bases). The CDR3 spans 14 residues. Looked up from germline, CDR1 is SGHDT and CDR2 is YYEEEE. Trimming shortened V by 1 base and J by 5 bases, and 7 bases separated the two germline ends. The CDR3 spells CASSLMGDNSPLHF. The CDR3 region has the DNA TGTGCCAGCAGCTTGATGGGGGATAATTCACCCCTCCACTTT.

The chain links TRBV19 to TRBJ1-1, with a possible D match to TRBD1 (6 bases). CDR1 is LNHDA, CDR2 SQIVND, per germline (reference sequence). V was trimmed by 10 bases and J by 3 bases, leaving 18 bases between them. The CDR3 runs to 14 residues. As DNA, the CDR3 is TGTGCCACCTCCCGGGGGCTTCGTTACACTGAAGCTTTCTTT. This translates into CATSRGLRYTEAFF.

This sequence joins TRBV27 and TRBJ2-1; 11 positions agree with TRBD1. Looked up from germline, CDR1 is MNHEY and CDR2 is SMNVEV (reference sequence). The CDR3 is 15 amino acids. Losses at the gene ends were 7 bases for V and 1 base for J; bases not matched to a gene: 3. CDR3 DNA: TGTGCCAGCATCGGGGACAGGGGGTCCTACAATGAGCAGTTCTTC. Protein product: CASIGDRGSYNEQFF.

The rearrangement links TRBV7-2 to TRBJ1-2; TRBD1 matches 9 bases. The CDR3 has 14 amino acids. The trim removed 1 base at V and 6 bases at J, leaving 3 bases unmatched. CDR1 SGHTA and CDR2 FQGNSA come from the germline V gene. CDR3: CASSLGDREDGYTF. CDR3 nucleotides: TGTGCCAGCAGCTTAGGGGACAGGGAGGATGGCTACACCTTC.

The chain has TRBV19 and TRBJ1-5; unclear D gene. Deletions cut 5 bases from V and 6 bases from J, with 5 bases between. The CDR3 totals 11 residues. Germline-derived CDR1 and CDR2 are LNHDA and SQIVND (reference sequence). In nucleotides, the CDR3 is TGTGCCAGTAGTTTGGGTCAGCCCCAGCATTTT. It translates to CASSLGQPQHF.

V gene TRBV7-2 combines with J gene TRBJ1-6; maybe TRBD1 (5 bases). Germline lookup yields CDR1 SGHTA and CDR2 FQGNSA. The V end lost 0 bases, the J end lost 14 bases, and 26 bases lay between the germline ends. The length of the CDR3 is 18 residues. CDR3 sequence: CASSLAFGRVGGEFSLHF. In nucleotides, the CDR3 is TGTGCCAGCAGCTTAGCGTTCGGTCGAGTGGGGGGTGAATTTTCCCTCCACTTT. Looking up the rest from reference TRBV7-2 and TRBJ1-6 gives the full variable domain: GAGVSQSPSNKVTEKGKDVELRCDPISGHTALYWYRQSLGQGLEFLIYFQGNSAPDKSGLPSDRFSAERTGGSVSTLTIQRTQQEDSAVYLCASSLAFGRVGGEFSLHFGNGTRLTVT.

CDR3 loop: CASSFTGGDEQFF. The CDR3 DNA follows: TGCGCCAGCAGCTTTACAGGGGGCGATGAGCAGTTCTTC. The gene calls are TRBV5-1 and TRBJ2-1; 9 bases are shared with TRBD1. Germline CDR1 reads SGHRS; CDR2 reads YFSETQ. Trimming removed 2 bases from V and 8 bases from J; junction bases left unmatched: 2. The CDR3 covers 13 residues.

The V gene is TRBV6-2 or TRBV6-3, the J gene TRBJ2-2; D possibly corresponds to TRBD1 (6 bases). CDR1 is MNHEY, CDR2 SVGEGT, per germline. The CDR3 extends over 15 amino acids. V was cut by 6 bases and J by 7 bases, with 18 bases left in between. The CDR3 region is CASSHFRDTHGELFF. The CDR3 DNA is TGTGCCAGCAGCCACTTCCGGGACACCCACGGGGAGCTGTTTTTT.

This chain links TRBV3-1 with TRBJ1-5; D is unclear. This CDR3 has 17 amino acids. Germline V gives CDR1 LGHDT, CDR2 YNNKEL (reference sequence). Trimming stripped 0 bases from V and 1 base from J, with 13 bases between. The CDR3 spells CASSQDLPYGSNQPQHF. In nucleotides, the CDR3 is TGTGCCAGCAGCCAAGATCTGCCGTACGGAAGCAATCAGCCCCAGCATTTT.

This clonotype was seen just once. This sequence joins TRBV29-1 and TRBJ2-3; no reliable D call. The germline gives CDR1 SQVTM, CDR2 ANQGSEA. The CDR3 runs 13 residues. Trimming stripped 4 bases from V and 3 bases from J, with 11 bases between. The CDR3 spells CSVVWVSTDTQYF. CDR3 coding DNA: TGCAGCGTTGTCTGGGTATCTACAGATACGCAGTATTTT.

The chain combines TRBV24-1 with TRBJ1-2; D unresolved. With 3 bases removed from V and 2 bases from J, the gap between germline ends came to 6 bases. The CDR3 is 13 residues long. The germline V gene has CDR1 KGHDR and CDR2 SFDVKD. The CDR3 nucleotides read TGTGCCACCAGTGATCCGAGGAACTATGGCTACACCTTC. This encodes CATSDPRNYGYTF.

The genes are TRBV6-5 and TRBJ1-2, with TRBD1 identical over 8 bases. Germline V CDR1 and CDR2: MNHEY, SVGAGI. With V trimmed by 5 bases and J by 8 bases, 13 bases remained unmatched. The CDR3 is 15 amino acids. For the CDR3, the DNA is TGTGCCAGCAGTACCCGGACAGGGAGAGTGGCGGGCTACACCTTC. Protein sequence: CASSTRTGRVAGYTF.

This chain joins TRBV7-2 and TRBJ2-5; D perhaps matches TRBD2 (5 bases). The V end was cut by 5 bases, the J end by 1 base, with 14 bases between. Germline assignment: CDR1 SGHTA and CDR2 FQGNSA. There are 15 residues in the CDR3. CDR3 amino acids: CASSPISAGQETQYF. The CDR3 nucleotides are TGTGCCAGCAGCCCCATCTCTGCGGGCCAAGAGACCCAGTACTTC.

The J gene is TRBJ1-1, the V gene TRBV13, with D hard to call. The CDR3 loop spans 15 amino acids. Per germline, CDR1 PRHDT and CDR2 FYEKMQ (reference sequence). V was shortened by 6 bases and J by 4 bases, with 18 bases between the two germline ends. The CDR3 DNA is TGTGCCAGCAGTCAATCTCTTGGACTGAGCACTGAAGCTTTCTTT. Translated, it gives CASSQSLGLSTEAFF.

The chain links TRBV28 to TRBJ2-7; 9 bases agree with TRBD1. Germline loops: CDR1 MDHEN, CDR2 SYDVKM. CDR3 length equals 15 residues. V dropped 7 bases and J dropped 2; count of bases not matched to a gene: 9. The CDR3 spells CASTPWTGAAYEQYF. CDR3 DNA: TGTGCCAGCACCCCGTGGACAGGGGCCGCCTACGAGCAGTACTTC.

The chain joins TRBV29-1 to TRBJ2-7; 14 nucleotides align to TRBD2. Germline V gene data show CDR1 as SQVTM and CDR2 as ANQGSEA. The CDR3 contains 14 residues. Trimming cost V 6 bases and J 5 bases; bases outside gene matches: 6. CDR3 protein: CSVRLAGGPHEQYF. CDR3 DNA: TGCAGCGTCCGACTAGCGGGGGGGCCCCACGAGCAGTACTTC.

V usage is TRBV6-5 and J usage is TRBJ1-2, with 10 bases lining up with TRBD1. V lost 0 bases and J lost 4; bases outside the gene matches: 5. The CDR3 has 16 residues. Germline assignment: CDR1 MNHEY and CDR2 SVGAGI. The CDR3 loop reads CASSYSKTGGGYGYTF. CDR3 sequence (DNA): TGTGCCAGCAGTTACTCGAAGACAGGGGGCGGCTATGGCTACACCTTC.

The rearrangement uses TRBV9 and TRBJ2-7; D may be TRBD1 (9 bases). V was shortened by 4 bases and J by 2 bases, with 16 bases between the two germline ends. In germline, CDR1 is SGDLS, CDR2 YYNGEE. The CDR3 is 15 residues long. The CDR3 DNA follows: TGTGCCAGCAGCCCGGGGGGGACAGGGCCCTACGAGCAGTACTTC. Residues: CASSPGGTGPYEQYF.

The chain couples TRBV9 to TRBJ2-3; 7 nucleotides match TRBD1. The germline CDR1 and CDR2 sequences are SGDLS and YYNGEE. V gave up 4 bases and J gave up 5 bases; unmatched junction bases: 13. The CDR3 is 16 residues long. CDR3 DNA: TGTGCCAGCAGCTCCCGGACAGGCGTGGGGCGAGATACGCAGTATTTT. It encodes CASSSRTGVGRDTQYF. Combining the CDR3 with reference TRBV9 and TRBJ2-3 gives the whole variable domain DSGVTQTPKHLITATGQRVTLRCSPRSGDLSVYWYQQSLDQGLQFLIQYYNGEERAKGNILERFSAQQFPDLHSELNLSSLELGDSALYFCASSSRTGVGRDTQYFGPGTRLTVL.

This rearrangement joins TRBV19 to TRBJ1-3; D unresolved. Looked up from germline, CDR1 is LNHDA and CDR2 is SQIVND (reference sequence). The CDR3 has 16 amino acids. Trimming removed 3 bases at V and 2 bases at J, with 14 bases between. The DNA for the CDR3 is TGTGCCAGTAGTATCGAGGCAGCTTCCCCTGGAAACACCATATATTTT. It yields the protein CASSIEAASPGNTIYF.